What follows are 15 T cell receptor beta chains derived from one specimen sequenced in a study of CD8 T cells in Susac syndrome. Reverse transcription of roughly 0.5 to 1 ug RNA used random hexamers. TCRdb independently ran MiXCR on the immunoSEQ multiplex PCR reads; one entry per CDR3 protein. The repertoire has roughly 75,000 distinct CDR3 sequences, roughly 93% of them found once; the top ten carry roughly 0.16%. Sequencing was carried out using CD4+ T cells from PBMCs. The receptor source for this set is a human donor with Susac syndrome.

The chain recombines TRBV6-5 with TRBJ1-5; maybe TRBD1 (5 bases). Trimming removed 5 bases from V and 3 bases from J, with 8 bases in between. Germline V CDR1 and CDR2: MNHEY, SVGAGI. The CDR3 has 13 residues. For the CDR3, the DNA is TGTGCCAGCAGTAGACAGCCCAATCAGCCCCAGCATTTT. Protein: CASSRQPNQPQHF.

This chain's CDR3 is CSAETGIGRENQPQHF. CDR3 sequence (DNA): TGCAGTGCCGAGACAGGGATAGGAAGGGAGAATCAGCCCCAGCATTTT. V gene TRBV20-1 combines with J gene TRBJ1-5; 7 bases align to TRBD1. The CDR3 has 16 amino acids. CDR1 DFQATT and CDR2 SNEGSKA come from the germline V gene (reference sequence). The V and J ends lost 6 bases and 4 bases, in that order; junction bases with no gene match: 15.

This clonotype occurred a few times. The chain carries TRBV20-1 and TRBJ2-7; the D gene is possibly TRBD1 (5 bases). CDR3 length equals 11 residues. Germline loops: CDR1 DFQATT, CDR2 SNEGSKA (reference sequence). With 6 bases removed from V and 3 bases from J, the gap between germline ends came to 9 bases. The chain's CDR3 is CSADQGYEQYF. The CDR3 DNA sequence: TGCAGTGCGGACCAGGGCTACGAGCAGTACTTC.

This chain connects TRBV7-2 to TRBJ2-5, with a weak D call TRBD1 (8 bases). The V and J ends lost 2 bases and 9 bases respectively, with 13 bases between them. This CDR3 spans 13 amino acids. The germline CDR1 and CDR2 sequences are SGHTA and FQGNSA. CDR3 in DNA: TGTGCCAGCAGCTTAAGCGGGACAGGCGCCCAGTACTTC. This encodes CASSLSGTGAQYF.

The chain links TRBV24-1 to TRBJ2-2; D might be TRBD1 (6 bases). Germline-derived CDR1 and CDR2 are KGHDR and SFDVKD. With 2 bases removed from V and 0 bases from J, the gap between germline ends came to 12 bases. The CDR3 length is 17 residues. The CDR3 loop is CATSDSGTFTNTGELFF. As DNA, the CDR3 is TGTGCCACCAGTGATTCCGGGACATTTACGAACACCGGGGAGCTGTTTTTT.

The chain has TRBV3-1 and TRBJ2-5; D is unclear. Per the germline V gene, CDR1 is LGHDT and CDR2 is YNNKEL (reference sequence). The CDR3 runs 11 residues. The V gene lost 5 bases and the J gene lost 5 bases, with 6 bases spanning the gap. Here the CDR3 reads CASSSLETQYF. CDR3 DNA: TGTGCCAGCAGCTCACTTGAGACCCAGTACTTC.

The V and J genes are TRBV5-1 and TRBJ2-7; 9 bases are shared with TRBD1. The V gene's germline CDR1 is SGHRS and CDR2 YFSETQ. This CDR3 spans 16 amino acids. Germline trimming cut 3 bases from V and 4 bases from J; bases unmatched to any gene: 11. In nucleotides, the CDR3 is TGCGCCAGCAGCTGGGCCACCGGGACAGGGTATTACGAGCAGTACTTC. It translates to CASSWATGTGYYEQYF.

The count of this clonotype is one. This chain uses TRBV28 with TRBJ2-3, with 15 bases matching TRBD2. Looked up from germline, CDR1 is MDHEN and CDR2 is SYDVKM. The CDR3 extends over 19 amino acids. Unmatched junction bases numbered 9, after V lost 5 bases and J lost 0 bases. CDR3 protein: CASSKVVGLAGGSTDTQYF. CDR3 nucleotides: TGTGCCAGCAGTAAAGTTGTCGGACTAGCGGGGGGGAGCACAGATACGCAGTATTTT.

The rearrangement links TRBV16 to TRBJ1-2, with 8 bases identical to TRBD1. Germline trimming cut 9 bases from V and 1 base from J; bases unmatched to any gene: 4. CDR1 KGHSY and CDR2 FQNENV come from the germline V gene. CDR3 size: 13 residues. Here the CDR3 reads CARRTGNNYGYTF. The CDR3 DNA reads as TGTGCCAGACGGACAGGGAATAACTATGGCTACACCTTC.

The chain is built from TRBV28 and TRBJ1-4, with 8 nucleotides matching TRBD1. Germline V gene data show CDR1 as MDHEN and CDR2 as SYDVKM. The CDR3 runs 18 residues. The ends lost 6 bases at V and 2 bases at J; junction bases unmatched: 14. In DNA form, the CDR3 reads TGTGCCAGCAGGTCTGACAGGGGCCTATTTCTCACTAATGAAAAACTGTTTTTT. Its translation: CASRSDRGLFLTNEKLFF.

The rearrangement joins TRBV30 to TRBJ2-4, with D perhaps TRBD1 (6 bases). The CDR3 totals 11 residues. Germline CDR1 GTSNPN, CDR2 SVGIG (reference sequence). V gave up 0 bases and J gave up 14 bases, with 11 bases separating them. The CDR3 DNA is TGTGCCTGGAGTGTGCAGGGGACAAAGTACTTC. This sequence encodes CAWSVQGTKYF.

The gene calls are TRBV6-5 and TRBJ2-7; D is unclear. Trimming took 4 bases from V and 2 from J, leaving 9 bases between them. The CDR3 covers 13 residues. Germline lookup yields CDR1 MNHEY and CDR2 SVGAGI. The CDR3 region has the DNA TGTGCCAGCAGTTCGTCGTCCACCTACGAGCAGTACTTC. Amino acid sequence: CASSSSSTYEQYF.

The chain has TRBV20-1 and TRBJ2-4; 8 positions match TRBD1. Germline V gives CDR1 DFQATT, CDR2 SNEGSKA (reference sequence). The V segment lost 6 bases and the J segment 7 bases; nucleotides outside the gene matches: 8. This CDR3 region has 13 residues. CDR3 residues: CSALTGGRNIQYF. The CDR3 DNA is TGCAGTGCCCTAACAGGGGGTAGGAACATTCAGTACTTC.

The chain links TRBV7-3 to TRBJ2-3, with 12 bases that match TRBD2. Germline trimming cut 5 bases from V and 4 bases from J; bases unmatched to any gene: 4. The CDR3 spans 15 residues. Germline lookup yields CDR1 SGHTA and CDR2 FQGTGA. The CDR3: CASSPASGGADTQYF. CDR3 nucleotide sequence: TGTGCCAGCAGCCCCGCTAGCGGGGGGGCAGATACGCAGTATTTT.

The CDR3: CASSTGLAGSTDTQYF. The CDR3 region has the DNA TGTGCCAGCAGCACGGGATTAGCGGGGAGCACAGATACGCAGTATTTT. V is TRBV11-1 and J is TRBJ2-3, with TRBD2 identical over 8 bases. Looked up from germline, CDR1 is SGHAT and CDR2 is FQDESV (reference sequence). The CDR3 sequence is 16 residues long. V was clipped by 5 bases and J by 0 bases; unmatched bases: 7. Using reference TRBV11-1 and TRBJ2-3 for the parts outside the CDR3, the full variable domain is EAEVAQSPRYKITEKSQAVAFWCDPISGHATLYWYRQILGQGPELLVQFQDESVVDDSQLPKDRFSAERLKGVDSTLKIQPAELGDSAMYLCASSTGLAGSTDTQYFGPGTRLTVL.